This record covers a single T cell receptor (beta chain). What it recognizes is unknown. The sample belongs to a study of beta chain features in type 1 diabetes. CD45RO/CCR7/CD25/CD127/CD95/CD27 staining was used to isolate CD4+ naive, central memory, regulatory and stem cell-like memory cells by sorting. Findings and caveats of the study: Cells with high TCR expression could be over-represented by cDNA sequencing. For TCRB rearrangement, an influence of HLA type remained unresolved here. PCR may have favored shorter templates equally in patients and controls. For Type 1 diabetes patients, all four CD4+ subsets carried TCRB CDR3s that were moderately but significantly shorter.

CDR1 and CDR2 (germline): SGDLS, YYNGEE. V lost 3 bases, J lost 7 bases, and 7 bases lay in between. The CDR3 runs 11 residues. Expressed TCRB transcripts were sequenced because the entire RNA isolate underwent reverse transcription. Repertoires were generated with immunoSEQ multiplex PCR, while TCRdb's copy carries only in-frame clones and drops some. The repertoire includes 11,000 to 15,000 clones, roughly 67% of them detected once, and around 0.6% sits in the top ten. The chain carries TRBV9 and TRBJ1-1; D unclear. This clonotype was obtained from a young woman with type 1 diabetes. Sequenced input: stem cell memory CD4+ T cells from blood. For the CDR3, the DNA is TGTGCCAGCAGCGGGCGGGGTGAAGCTTTCTTT. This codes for CASSGRGEAFF.